A single sample is the source of the 30 T cell receptor beta chains below, sequenced in a study of OX40 agonist ivuxolimab in advanced cancers. Clones were read by immunoSEQ multiplex PCR, and TCRdb kept only the in-frame ones, dropping some. The data contain 45,000 to 55,000 clones, around 84% of them singletons. Sequenced material: CD4+ or CD8+ T cells sorted from blood, taken in a trial of the OX40 agonist ivuxolimab. The receptors shown here come from an adult with an advanced solid tumor such as melanoma, head and neck, liver or kidney cancer.

The CDR3 spells CASSSYQGDSYF. The CDR3 DNA is TGTGCCAGCAGCTCCTACCAGGGGGACAGCTACTTC. The V gene is TRBV7-2, the J gene TRBJ2-5; 7 bases fit TRBD1. Germline lookup yields CDR1 SGHTA and CDR2 FQGNSA. The CDR3 has 12 residues. V was pared by 4 bases and J by 14 bases, with 10 bases of the junction left unmatched.

V is TRBV28 and J is TRBJ2-3; either TRBD1 or TRBD2 may supply D (5 bases each). Trimming took 10 bases from V and 3 from J, leaving 17 bases between them. Looked up from germline, CDR1 is MDHEN and CDR2 is SYDVKM. The CDR3 runs 14 residues. DNA of the CDR3: TGTGCCATCATGAGGGCAGGGTTTACAGATACGCAGTATTTT. It is translated as CAIMRAGFTDTQYF. The full variable domain, with the rest looked up from reference TRBV28 and TRBJ2-3, is DVKVTQSSRYLVKRTGEKVFLECVQDMDHENMFWYRQDPGLGLRLIYFSYDVKMKEKGDIPEGYSVSREKKERFSLILESASTNQTSMYLCAIMRAGFTDTQYFGPGTRLTVL.

CDR3 DNA: TGTGCCAGCAGTTTATTAGGGACAGGGGTTAGGGAGCAGTACTTC. It specifies CASSLLGTGVREQYF. The J gene is TRBJ2-7, the V gene TRBV27; 10 bases fit TRBD1. Germline assignment: CDR1 MNHEY and CDR2 SMNVEV (reference sequence). The length of the CDR3 is 15 residues. After removal of 1 base from V and 7 bases from J, the junction contained 7 bases not matched to a gene.

In regard to this clone: Other DNA sequences from this sample encode an identical CDR3 as well. The genes are TRBV19 and TRBJ1-2; 9 bases align to TRBD1. The V gene end was trimmed by 8 bases and the J gene end by 5 bases; junction bases not matched to a gene: 6. The CDR3 has 13 residues. Germline V gives CDR1 LNHDA, CDR2 SQIVND (reference sequence). The CDR3 nucleotides are TGTGCCAGTGGGGACAGGGACTCTTATGGCTACACCTTC. It is translated as CASGDRDSYGYTF.

The V gene is TRBV2, the J gene TRBJ1-4, with 9 bases fitting TRBD1. Germline CDR1 and CDR2: SNHLY and FYNNEI. With V trimmed by 8 bases and J by 4 bases, 8 bases remained unmatched. The CDR3 runs to 15 residues. The CDR3 protein is CASLGQGSHNEKLFF. In nucleotides, the CDR3 is TGTGCCAGCCTAGGACAGGGGTCACATAATGAAAAACTGTTTTTT.

V usage is TRBV7-2 and J usage is TRBJ2-4, with no clear D. This CDR3 region has 19 residues. The V gene lost 1 base and the J gene lost 0 bases, with 19 bases spanning the gap. The germline gives CDR1 SGHTA, CDR2 FQGNSA. The CDR3 is CASSLGRMRNTLAKNIQYF. The DNA for the CDR3 is TGTGCCAGCAGCTTAGGGCGGATGAGGAATACACTAGCCAAAAACATTCAGTACTTC.

The chain joins TRBV6-1 to TRBJ2-5, with TRBD1 matching 9 bases. The CDR3 loop spans 15 amino acids. V shed 2 bases, J shed 2 bases, and the junction held 3 bases outside the gene matches. Germline V gives CDR1 MNHNS, CDR2 SASEGT. Here the CDR3 reads CASSETGGGQETQYF. The CDR3 DNA reads TGTGCCAGCAGTGAAACAGGGGGCGGACAAGAGACCCAGTACTTC.

The chain joins TRBV19 to TRBJ2-1, with D possibly being TRBD2 (6 bases). The V and J ends lost 3 bases and 15 bases respectively, with 18 bases between them. Germline CDR1 and CDR2: LNHDA and SQIVND (reference sequence). This CDR3 comprises 13 residues. The CDR3 reads CASSIPSTRIRFF. The CDR3 nucleotides are TGTGCCAGTAGTATCCCATCGACTAGGATTCGGTTCTTC.

The gene calls are TRBV10-3 and TRBJ1-5, with D tentatively TRBD1 (6 bases). Looked up from germline, CDR1 is ENHRY and CDR2 is SYGVKD. The V end lost 3 bases, the J end lost 0 bases, and 9 bases lay between the germline ends. There are 15 residues in the CDR3. DNA for the CDR3: TGTGCCATCAGTGATCAGGGGTATAGCAATCAGCCCCAGCATTTT. Translating gives CAISDQGYSNQPQHF.

The chain has TRBV6-1 and TRBJ2-7; no firm D call. Trimming cost V 7 bases and J 0 bases, with 7 bases left between them. The CDR3 spans 12 residues. Germline V gene data show CDR1 as MNHNS and CDR2 as SASEGT. The CDR3 DNA sequence: TGTGCCAGCACCACGAACTCCTACGAGCAGTACTTC. It translates to CASTTNSYEQYF.

The J gene is TRBJ2-1, the V gene TRBV4-3, with 11 bases lining up with TRBD2. V lost 0 bases, J lost 6 bases, and 7 bases stayed unmatched. The CDR3 has 17 amino acids. Germline CDR1 LGHNA, CDR2 YSLEER. This chain's CDR3 is CASSQEARLAGGNEQFF. The CDR3 nucleotides are TGCGCCAGCAGCCAAGAGGCGCGGCTAGCGGGGGGCAATGAGCAGTTCTTC.

The chain is built from TRBV6-1 and TRBJ2-3; D remains unclear. The germline gives CDR1 MNHNS, CDR2 SASEGT. The CDR3 consists of 11 residues. V shed 7 bases and J shed 0 bases, with 2 bases lying between them. The CDR3 bases are TGTGCCAGCAAAAGCACAGATACGCAGTATTTT. As protein: CASKSTDTQYF.

V is TRBV11-2 and J is TRBJ1-4; no reliable D call. The CDR3 totals 16 residues. Trimming cost V 2 bases and J 2 bases, with 12 bases left between them. In germline, CDR1 is SGHAT, CDR2 FQNNGV. CDR3 in DNA: TGTGCCAGCAGCTTATCTAGGATGATGACTAATGAAAAACTGTTTTTT. Translated: CASSLSRMMTNEKLFF.

This sequence joins TRBV2 and TRBJ1-5, with 7 bases that match TRBD1. Germline trimming cut 6 bases from V and 5 bases from J; bases unmatched to any gene: 10. There are 15 residues in the CDR3. Germline CDR1 and CDR2: SNHLY and FYNNEI. This CDR3 reads CASRPGTADDQPQHF. The CDR3 coding sequence is TGTGCCAGCAGACCCGGGACAGCAGATGATCAGCCCCAGCATTTT.

The V gene is TRBV7-2, the J gene TRBJ1-5, with D possibly matching TRBD1 (6 bases). The germline V gene encodes CDR1 SGHTA and CDR2 FQGNSA. Trimming took off 3 bases at V and 3 bases at J, with 9 bases between the two ends. The CDR3 extends over 14 amino acids. The CDR3 coding sequence is TGTGCCAGCAGCTTTGGACAGCCCAATCAGCCCCAGCATTTT. It is translated as CASSFGQPNQPQHF.

This clone was found a few times. CDR3 sequence reads: CASSMGLDTQYF. CDR3 nucleotides: TGTGCCAGTAGTATGGGGTTAGATACGCAGTATTTT. This chain joins TRBV19 and TRBJ2-3; D uncertain. CDR3 length equals 12 residues. Germline CDR1 is LNHDA and CDR2 is SQIVND (reference sequence). V was trimmed by 3 bases and J by 5 bases, leaving 6 bases between them.

V is TRBV6-5 and J is TRBJ2-7; TRBD1 or TRBD2 may be the D gene (5 bases each). CDR3 length: 15 residues. Germline CDR1 is MNHEY and CDR2 is SVGAGI. V was clipped by 0 bases and J by 3 bases, with 12 bases between them. The CDR3 here is CASSYSAGSLYEQYF. The CDR3 DNA follows: TGTGCCAGCAGTTACTCGGCAGGGAGTCTCTACGAGCAGTACTTC.

The genes are TRBV9 and TRBJ2-7, with 8 bases identical to TRBD1. Germline trimming cut 2 bases from V and 6 bases from J; bases unmatched to any gene: 7. This CDR3 spans 14 amino acids. CDR1 SGDLS and CDR2 YYNGEE come from the germline V gene. The CDR3 spells CASSVDRDFGEQYF. DNA of the CDR3: TGTGCCAGCAGCGTGGACAGGGACTTTGGCGAGCAGTACTTC. Based on the CDR3 plus reference TRBV9 and TRBJ2-7, the full variable domain is DSGVTQTPKHLITATGQRVTLRCSPRSGDLSVYWYQQSLDQGLQFLIQYYNGEERAKGNILERFSAQQFPDLHSELNLSSLELGDSALYFCASSVDRDFGEQYFGPGTRLTVT.

The J gene is TRBJ2-1, the V gene TRBV7-2; 10 bases align to TRBD2. The CDR3 length is 17 residues. Germline V CDR1 and CDR2: SGHTA, FQGNSA. The J segment lost 7 bases and the V segment lost 1 base, leaving 10 bases of the junction unmatched. CDR3 sequence reads: CASSLVGLLAGRNEQFF. The CDR3 coding sequence is TGTGCCAGCAGCTTAGTCGGTCTACTAGCGGGAAGGAATGAGCAGTTCTTC. Supplemented by reference TRBV7-2 and TRBJ2-1, the full variable domain reads GAGVSQSPSNKVTEKGKDVELRCDPISGHTALYWYRQSLGQGLEFLIYFQGNSAPDKSGLPSDRFSAERTGGSVSTLTIQRTQQEDSAVYLCASSLVGLLAGRNEQFFGPGTRLTVL.

V usage is TRBV19 and J usage is TRBJ1-3, with D unclear. The CDR3 contains 15 residues. CDR1 is LNHDA and CDR2 is SQIVND in the germline V gene (reference sequence). V lost 1 base, J lost 3 bases, and 10 bases lay in between. The CDR3 protein is CASSIVEPLGNTIYF. CDR3 in DNA: TGTGCCAGTAGTATAGTTGAGCCCCTTGGAAACACCATATATTTT.

This clone appeared a few times. The chain links TRBV28 to TRBJ2-7; 8 bases line up with TRBD1. Germline V gene data show CDR1 as MDHEN and CDR2 as SYDVKM. Losses at the gene ends were 7 bases for V and 0 bases for J; bases not matched to a gene: 11. The CDR3 spans 16 residues. CDR3 DNA sequence: TGTGCCAGCACCGGGACAGGACAAATTTTCTCCTACGAGCAGTACTTC. Its protein product is CASTGTGQIFSYEQYF.

The chain combines TRBV25-1 with TRBJ2-1; 7 nucleotides match TRBD2. V shed 1 base, J shed 5 bases, and the junction held 5 bases outside the gene matches. Germline V lookup: CDR1 MGHDK, CDR2 SYGVNS. The CDR3 is 15 residues long. The CDR3 DNA is TGTGCCAGCAGTGAATCCAAGCGGGGTGACAATGAGCAGTTCTTC. It codes for CASSESKRGDNEQFF.

The chain recombines TRBV2 with TRBJ2-7; weak D call: TRBD1 (5 bases). This CDR3 is 15 amino acids long. From germline, CDR1 is SNHLY and CDR2 FYNNEI. Trimming removed 1 base from V and 1 base from J, with 11 bases in between. The CDR3 loop reads CASSEGNPGSYEQYF. The DNA for the CDR3 is TGTGCCAGCAGTGAAGGTAACCCAGGGTCCTACGAGCAGTACTTC.

The CDR3 DNA reads TGTGCCAGCACTGTGTCTAGCGACTCATACGAGCAGTACTTC. This encodes CASTVSSDSYEQYF. This chain links TRBV6-5 with TRBJ2-7, with a possible D match to TRBD2 (6 bases). V lost 7 bases and J lost 4, with 17 bases in between. In germline, CDR1 is MNHEY, CDR2 SVGAGI. This CDR3 has 14 residues.

The chain is built from TRBV7-9 and TRBJ2-1; no clear D gene. There are 14 residues in the CDR3. Per germline, CDR1 SEHNR and CDR2 FQNEAQ (reference sequence). V lost 1 base to trimming and J lost 6 bases, with 10 bases between them. The CDR3 here is CASSLEGSRNEQFF. CDR3 in DNA: TGTGCCAGCAGCTTAGAAGGGTCCCGCAATGAGCAGTTCTTC. The variable domain in full, with the rest retrieved from reference TRBV7-9 and TRBJ2-1, is DTGVSQNPRHKITKRGQNVTFRCDPISEHNRLYWYRQTLGQGPEFLTYFQNEAQLEKSRLLSDRFSAERPKGSFSTLEIQRTEQGDSAMYLCASSLEGSRNEQFFGPGTRLTVL.

J is TRBJ2-5 and V is TRBV28; 8 bases line up with TRBD2. Germline V gives CDR1 MDHEN, CDR2 SYDVKM. V lost 2 bases, J lost 5 bases, and 7 bases stayed unmatched. The CDR3 is made up of 15 amino acids. The CDR3 here is CASSLPEREIETQYF. In nucleotides, the CDR3 is TGTGCCAGCAGTTTACCGGAGCGGGAGATTGAGACCCAGTACTTC.

The V call is TRBV9, the J call TRBJ2-2; D gene uncertain. The CDR3 sequence is 15 residues long. Trimming removed 0 bases from V and 0 bases from J, with 6 bases in between. Germline CDR1 SGDLS, CDR2 YYNGEE. CDR3 nucleotides: TGTGCCAGCAGCGTAGGACGTTCGAACACCGGGGAGCTGTTTTTT. It yields the protein CASSVGRSNTGELFF.

V gene TRBV4-1 combines with J gene TRBJ2-7, with D hard to call. CDR1 and CDR2 from the germline V gene are MGHRA and YSYEKL. V lost 1 base, J lost 0 bases, and 7 bases lay in between. The CDR3 covers 14 residues. CDR3 in amino acids: CASSQALSSYEQYF. In DNA form, the CDR3 reads TGCGCCAGCAGCCAAGCCTTAAGCTCCTACGAGCAGTACTTC.

The chain is built from TRBV5-1 and TRBJ2-7; D is unresolved. Germline CDR1 reads SGHRS; CDR2 reads YFSETQ. This CDR3 contains 11 residues. The V end was cut by 4 bases, the J end by 3 bases, with 5 bases between. The CDR3 here is CASSQFYEQYF. The CDR3 bases are TGCGCCAGCAGCCAATTCTACGAGCAGTACTTC.

The V call is TRBV6-5, the J call TRBJ1-2; 7 bases fit TRBD1. The CDR3 runs 15 residues. Germline lookup yields CDR1 MNHEY and CDR2 SVGAGI. The J segment lost 3 bases and the V segment lost 0 bases, leaving 4 bases of the junction unmatched. CDR3 bases: TGTGCCAGCAGTTACTCGCCAGGGGGACACTATGGCTACACCTTC. This sequence encodes CASSYSPGGHYGYTF.